The rows below give T cell receptor beta chains drawn from one sample of a study of T-cell memory formation after mild COVID-19. TCRdb used MiXCR to reprocess the 5' RACE reads, holding one entry per CDR3 protein. The sample yields about 240,000 distinct CDR3 sequences, 8% to 10% seen once. The source material was PBMCs or a T cell subset sorted from them (not recorded which). These receptors were collected from a man aged 18 to 29 who had mild COVID-19 (a few samples of this study predate the infection). Cell type and time point are not known. Both conserved end residues are part of each CDR3. The D gene is left open where the match is weak. Rows may omit the clone size; those that give it use once, few, many or a size class.

V	D	size	J	CDR3	DNA
TRBV29-1	TRBD2	few	TRBJ2-5	CSLVLAGGGETQYF	TGCAGCCTCGTACTAGCGGGGGGTGGAGAGACCCAGTACTTC
TRBV2	-	few	TRBJ2-3	CASSRGTSSTDTQYF	TGTGCCAGCAGTCGGGGGACGTCGAGCACAGATACGCAGTATTTT
TRBV4-1	-	-	TRBJ2-1	CATGGPYNEQFF	TGCGCCACCGGGGGTCCGTACAATGAGCAGTTCTTC
TRBV12-3/TRBV12-4	-	-	TRBJ2-3	CASSLSLMPDTQYF	TGTGCCAGCAGTTTAAGTTTAATGCCAGATACGCAGTATTTT
TRBV7-9	-	-	TRBJ1-1	CASSPGGTAGNTEAFF	TGTGCCAGCAGCCCGGGCGGAACAGCTGGGAACACTGAAGCTTTCTTT
TRBV10-3	-	many	TRBJ2-5	CAISESNQETQYF	TGTGCCATCAGTGAGTCGAACCAAGAGACCCAGTACTTC
TRBV2	-	few	TRBJ2-5	CASSEYETQYF	TGTGCCAGCAGTGAATATGAGACCCAGTACTTC
TRBV6-2/TRBV6-3	-	-	TRBJ2-1	CASSYSNTGTGEQFF	TGTGCCAGCAGTTACTCGAATACAGGGACGGGTGAGCAGTTCTTC
TRBV5-1	TRBD2	many	TRBJ2-6	CASSPGGFSGANVLTF	TGCGCCAGCAGCCCGGGGGGGTTCTCTGGGGCCAACGTCCTGACTTTC
TRBV5-5	TRBD1	few	TRBJ1-4	CASSSTRTGRSEKLFF	TGTGCCAGCAGCTCTACTCGGACAGGGCGGAGTGAAAAACTGTTTTTT
TRBV5-1	-	many	TRBJ2-5	CASSTDRIGQTQYF	TGCGCCAGCAGCACCGACCGTATAGGACAGACCCAGTACTTC
TRBV7-9	-	-	TRBJ1-1	CASSPWAVDTEAFF	TGTGCCAGCAGCCCGTGGGCGGTGGACACTGAAGCTTTCTTT
TRBV5-1	-	few	TRBJ2-4	CASSLAPAAKNIQYF	TGCGCCAGCAGCTTGGCACCGGCGGCCAAAAACATTCAGTACTTC
TRBV27	-	-	TRBJ2-4	CASRGVADIQYF	TGTGCCAGCAGGGGGGTCGCTGACATTCAGTACTTC
TRBV5-6	-	few	TRBJ2-3	CASSSQTNTDTQYF	TGTGCCAGCAGCTCACAGACAAACACAGATACGCAGTATTTT
TRBV5-1	-	few	TRBJ2-7	CASGPRLAASSYEQYF	TGCGCCAGCGGGCCCCGGTTGGCAGCGAGCTCCTACGAGCAGTACTTC
TRBV5-1	-	few	TRBJ2-7	CASSWTGQGYEQYF	TGCGCCAGCAGCTGGACTGGGCAGGGCTACGAGCAGTACTTC
TRBV10-3	-	-	TRBJ2-3	CAISEAGLADTQYF	TGTGCCATCAGTGAGGCAGGGCTGGCAGATACGCAGTATTTT
TRBV20-1	-	many	TRBJ2-2	CSARQGRNTGELFF	TGCAGTGCCAGGCAAGGGAGAAACACCGGGGAGCTGTTTTTT
TRBV12-3/TRBV12-4	-	-	TRBJ2-3	CASSLLDTTQYF	TGTGCCAGCAGTTTACTGGACACCACGCAGTATTTT
TRBV5-5	-	-	TRBJ1-4	CASSFPHRNEKLFF	TGTGCCAGCAGCTTCCCCCACAGGAATGAAAAACTGTTTTTT
TRBV5-1	-	-	TRBJ2-5	CASSSTGDARETQYF	TGCGCCAGCAGCTCGACCGGGGACGCAAGGGAGACCCAGTACTTC
TRBV7-9	-	-	TRBJ2-2	CASSLEGRSTGELFF	TGTGCCAGCAGCTTAGAGGGTCGGAGCACCGGGGAGCTGTTTTTT
TRBV6-2/TRBV6-3	TRBD1	many	TRBJ2-1	CASSYSSLGQGNYNEQFF	TGTGCCAGCAGTTACTCGAGTCTCGGACAGGGGAACTACAATGAGCAGTTCTTC
TRBV14	-	many	TRBJ2-5	CASSQQETQYF	TGTGCCAGCAGCCAGCAAGAGACCCAGTACTTC
TRBV5-8	-	few	TRBJ1-5	CASDGSNQPQHF	TGTGCCAGCGACGGTAGCAATCAGCCCCAGCATTTT
TRBV7-2	-	-	TRBJ1-6	CASSLIVSPLHF	TGTGCCAGCAGCTTGATTGTTTCACCCCTCCACTTT
TRBV4-1	-	few	TRBJ2-1	CASSQNPQLATYNEQFF	TGCGCCAGCAGCCAAAATCCCCAACTGGCGACATACAATGAGCAGTTCTTC
TRBV7-2	-	-	TRBJ1-5	CASSLDGGGQPQHF	TGTGCCAGCAGCTTAGACGGGGGCGGTCAGCCCCAGCATTTT
TRBV4-2	TRBD2	few	TRBJ2-1	CASSTLAGNEQFF	TGTGCCAGCAGCACCTTAGCGGGGAATGAGCAGTTCTTC
TRBV6-5	TRBD1	-	TRBJ1-6	CAGSYDGTGTPLHF	TGTGCCGGCAGTTACGACGGGACAGGGACACCCCTCCACTTT
TRBV27	-	few	TRBJ1-6	CASSLPNSPLHF	TGTGCCAGCAGTTTACCCAATTCACCCCTCCACTTT
TRBV27	-	-	TRBJ2-6	CASSPYAGANVLTF	TGTGCCAGCAGTCCCTACGCTGGGGCCAACGTCCTGACTTTC
TRBV5-1	-	few	TRBJ1-3	CASSLGGDSGNTIYF	TGCGCCAGCAGCTTGGGGGGAGACTCTGGTAACACCATATATTTT
TRBV7-6	TRBD1	few	TRBJ2-2	CASSLGTGENTGELFF	TGTGCCAGCAGCTTAGGGACAGGGGAGAACACCGGGGAGCTGTTTTTT
TRBV6-6	-	-	TRBJ1-5	CASSQQGINQPQHF	TGTGCCAGCAGTCAACAGGGCATCAATCAGCCCCAGCATTTT
TRBV10-3	TRBD1	few	TRBJ2-3	CAQRGQGTDTQYF	TGTGCCCAAAGGGGGCAGGGCACAGATACGCAGTATTTT
TRBV29-1	-	many	TRBJ2-2	CSVEDPFNGGTVSTGELFF	TGCAGCGTTGAAGATCCATTTAACGGAGGGACAGTAAGCACCGGGGAGCTGTTTTTT
TRBV7-2	-	-	TRBJ2-6	CASSLGFMRGKSGANVLTF	TGTGCCAGCAGCTTAGGGTTTATGAGGGGCAAGTCTGGGGCCAACGTCCTGACTTTC
TRBV4-3	TRBD1	few	TRBJ1-2	CASSQGQQNYGYTF	TGCGCCAGCAGCCAGGGACAGCAGAACTATGGCTACACCTTC
TRBV6-4	-	few	TRBJ1-6	CASSDLPAGQYNSPLHF	TGTGCCAGCAGTGACTTGCCTGCGGGACAATATAATTCACCCCTCCACTTT
TRBV9	-	few	TRBJ2-5	CASSVSQGQETQYF	TGTGCCAGCAGCGTATCCCAGGGTCAAGAGACCCAGTACTTC
TRBV6-2/TRBV6-3	TRBD1	-	TRBJ2-7	CASRGQDTYEQYF	TGTGCCAGCAGGGGACAGGATACCTACGAGCAGTACTTC
TRBV10-3	-	-	TRBJ2-3	CAISESARESSAQYF	TGTGCCATCAGTGAGTCGGCCAGGGAATCTTCGGCGCAGTATTTT
TRBV9	-	-	TRBJ2-1	CATGPPSSYNEQFF	TGTGCCACGGGACCACCCAGCTCCTACAATGAGCAGTTCTTC
TRBV3-1	-	-	TRBJ2-5	CASSRSSDPLGETQYF	TGTGCCAGCAGCCGCTCCTCGGACCCCTTGGGGGAGACCCAGTACTTC
TRBV11-2	TRBD2	-	TRBJ2-1	CASSSFSGGASEQFF	TGTGCCAGCAGCTCCTTTAGCGGGGGGGCGAGTGAGCAGTTCTTC
TRBV9	-	few	TRBJ2-1	CASTQLSGDPYNEQFF	TGTGCCAGCACCCAATTATCAGGGGACCCCTACAATGAGCAGTTCTTC
TRBV20-1	TRBD1	few	TRBJ1-1	CSARTGGTATEAFF	TGCAGTGCGAGGACAGGGGGTACAGCCACTGAAGCTTTCTTT
TRBV18	TRBD2	many	TRBJ2-5	CASSPLLLAGEEETQYF	TGTGCCAGCTCACCACTTCTACTAGCGGGGGAGGAAGAGACCCAGTACTTC
TRBV7-2	TRBD1	many	TRBJ2-3	CATSRDSRTDTQYF	TGTGCCACCTCGAGGGACAGCCGCACAGATACGCAGTATTTT
TRBV29-1	-	-	TRBJ1-2	CSVRGDSEVGYGYTF	TGCAGCGTTAGGGGAGACAGTGAAGTGGGCTATGGCTACACCTTC
TRBV5-4	TRBD2	few	TRBJ2-2	CASSNSGGSNTGELFF	TGTGCCAGCAGTAATAGCGGGGGGTCAAACACCGGGGAGCTGTTTTTT
TRBV6-2/TRBV6-3	-	many	TRBJ2-1	CASSYSNLNEQFF	TGTGCCAGCAGTTACTCGAACCTCAATGAGCAGTTCTTC
TRBV7-9	TRBD1	few	TRBJ2-1	CASRLGLRDRGDNEQFF	TGTGCCAGCAGATTGGGGCTCCGGGACAGGGGCGACAATGAGCAGTTCTTC
TRBV5-1	-	few	TRBJ2-3	CASADSASTDTQYF	TGCGCCAGTGCGGACTCGGCCTCCACAGATACGCAGTATTTT
TRBV18	-	-	TRBJ2-5	CASSPGTDTGLETQYF	TGTGCCAGCTCACCCGGGACGGACACGGGATTAGAGACCCAGTACTTC
TRBV12-3/TRBV12-4	-	-	TRBJ1-2	CASSFSRGPGAVHGYTF	TGTGCCAGCAGTTTTAGCCGGGGGCCTGGGGCGGTCCATGGCTACACCTTC
TRBV7-2	-	many	TRBJ2-5	CASSPRFGMGETQYF	TGTGCCAGCAGCCCCCGTTTTGGGATGGGGGAGACCCAGTACTTC